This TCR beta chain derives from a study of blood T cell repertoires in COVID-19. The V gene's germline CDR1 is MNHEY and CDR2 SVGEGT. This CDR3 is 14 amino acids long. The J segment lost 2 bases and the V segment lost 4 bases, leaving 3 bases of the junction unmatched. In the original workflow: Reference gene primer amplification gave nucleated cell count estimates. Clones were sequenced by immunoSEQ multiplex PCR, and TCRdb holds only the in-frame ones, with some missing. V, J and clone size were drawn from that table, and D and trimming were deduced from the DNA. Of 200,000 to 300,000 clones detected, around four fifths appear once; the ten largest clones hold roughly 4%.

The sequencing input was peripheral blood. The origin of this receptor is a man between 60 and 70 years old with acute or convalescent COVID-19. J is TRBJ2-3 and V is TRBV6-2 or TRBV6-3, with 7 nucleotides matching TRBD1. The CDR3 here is CASSWGQLTDTQYF. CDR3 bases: TGTGCCAGCAGTTGGGGACAGCTCACAGATACGCAGTATTTT.